Presented here are 17 T cell receptor beta chains from one specimen sequenced in a study of regulatory T cells in long-lasting Graves disease. Stated time point: newly diagnosed GD, antithyroid drugs for less than 3 months. Following extraction of RNA from PBMCs, that RNA was used to make the TCR library. Both iRepertoire HTBI primers and Arm-PCR of CDR3 regions were used to build the TCR beta libraries. MiXCR, run by TCRdb on the multiplex PCR reads, gives a single entry per CDR3 protein. Of a few hundred thousand distinct CDR3 sequences in the sample, approximately 18% were seen once. These sequences were also reported in another study, on T cells in Graves' hyperthyroidism and ophthalmopathy.

The sequencing used peripheral blood mononuclear cells (PBMCs), collected at new diagnosis, from a patient treated with antithyroid drugs. The receptors here all came from a woman in her 30s with Graves disease.

The chain is built from TRBV9 and TRBJ2-3; possible D gene TRBD2, 6 bases. CDR3 length equals 12 residues. The germline CDR1 and CDR2 sequences are SGDLS and YYNGEE. CDR3 DNA: TGTGCAGGGGAGGATACGGCAGATACGCAGTATTTT. Translation: CAGEDTADTQYF. The whole variable domain, remainder taken from reference TRBV9 and TRBJ2-3, is DSGVTQTPKHLITATGQRVTLRCSPRSGDLSVYWYQQSLDQGLQFLIQYYNGEERAKGNILERFSAQQFPDLHSELNLSSLELGDSALYFCAGEDTADTQYFGPGTRLTVL.

This clonotype was detected many times. The J gene is TRBJ1-2, the V gene TRBV3-1, with D unclear. With 3 bases removed from V and 8 bases from J, the gap between germline ends came to 10 bases. CDR3 size: 12 residues. CDR1 and CDR2 from the germline V gene are LGHDT and YNNKEL (reference sequence). The CDR3 nucleotides are TGTGCCAGCAGCCACGGGGAGGACGGCTACACCTTC. Protein sequence: CASSHGEDGYTF. Combining the CDR3 with reference TRBV3-1 and TRBJ1-2 gives the whole variable domain DTAVSQTPKYLVTQMGNDKSIKCEQNLGHDTMYWYKQDSKKFLKIMFSYNNKELIINETVPNRFSPKSPDKAHLNLHINSLELGDSAVYFCASSHGEDGYTFGSGTRLTVV.

This clonotype was detected ten times or more. The rearrangement joins TRBV3-1 to TRBJ2-5; TRBD2 is a possible D gene (6 bases). Germline assignment: CDR1 LGHDT and CDR2 YNNKEL (reference sequence). Trimming left V 3 bases short and J 3 bases short, with 8 bases between. The CDR3 runs 13 residues. The CDR3 reads CASSQPSEETQYF. Here the CDR3 DNA reads TGTGCCAGCAGCCAGCCTAGCGAAGAGACCCAGTACTTC.

This clonotype occurred many times. This chain links TRBV7-8 with TRBJ1-2; D not resolved. CDR1 is SGHVS, CDR2 FQNEAQ, per germline. The CDR3 sequence is 12 residues long. With 0 bases removed from V and 2 bases from J, the gap between germline ends came to 1 base. CDR3: CASSLANYGYTF. In DNA form, the CDR3 reads TGTGCCAGCAGCTTAGCGAACTATGGCTACACCTTC.

This clonotype was recorded at least ten times. This rearrangement joins TRBV7-9 to TRBJ1-2; 9 positions agree with TRBD1. V shed 3 bases, J shed 6 bases, and the junction held 8 bases outside the gene matches. The CDR3 consists of 15 residues. Germline V gives CDR1 SEHNR, CDR2 FQNEAQ (reference sequence). CDR3 in amino acids: CASSLGQGRKDGYTF. The CDR3 DNA reads as TGTGCCAGCAGCTTGGGACAGGGACGGAAGGATGGCTACACCTTC.

The rearrangement uses TRBV6-1 and TRBJ1-4, with D unresolved. The CDR3 contains 13 residues. Trimming cost V 6 bases and J 4 bases, with 9 bases left between them. Germline CDR1 and CDR2: MNHNS and SASEGT. CDR3 nucleotides: TGTGCCAGCAGACCCTCCATTAATGAAAAACTGTTTTTT. It translates to CASRPSINEKLFF.

Ten or more counts support this clonotype. The CDR3 bases are TGCGCCAGCAGCTTGGGGACGGACAATGAGCAGTTCTTC. This sequence encodes CASSLGTDNEQFF. The chain is built from TRBV5-1 and TRBJ2-1, with D uncertain. Germline loops: CDR1 SGHRS, CDR2 YFSETQ. The CDR3 runs 13 residues. V shed 0 bases and J shed 5 bases, with 6 bases lying between them.

The gene calls are TRBV11-3 and TRBJ2-1; 8 nucleotides match TRBD2. CDR1 is SGHNT, CDR2 YENEEA, per germline. Trimming removed 3 bases from V and 9 bases from J; junction bases left unmatched: 7. The CDR3 contains 14 residues. CDR3 protein: CASSFREGQGEQFF. Here the CDR3 DNA reads TGTGCCAGCAGCTTCCGGGAGGGCCAGGGTGAGCAGTTCTTC.

CDR3 coding DNA: TGTGCCAGCAGGCCCGGGCCTTCTAACCACGAGCAGTACTTC. Its translation: CASRPGPSNHEQYF. The V gene is TRBV27, the J gene TRBJ2-7, with unresolved D. V shed 6 bases and J shed 5 bases, with 17 bases lying between them. CDR3 length equals 14 residues. Germline CDR1 and CDR2: MNHEY and SMNVEV (reference sequence).

In this sample, this clonotype turned up a few times. V gene TRBV9 combines with J gene TRBJ1-6; a possible D gene is TRBD1 (5 bases). CDR1 is SGDLS and CDR2 is YYNGEE in the germline V gene. Trimming removed 4 bases at V and 2 bases at J, with 13 bases between. The CDR3 length is 16 residues. The CDR3 DNA reads as TGTGCCAGCAGCCCAGAGGCGGGGCCCTATAATTCACCCCTCCACTTT. This sequence encodes CASSPEAGPYNSPLHF.

This clonotype was counted at least ten times. This chain joins TRBV6-4 and TRBJ2-1; TRBD2 aligns across 11 bases. CDR3 length equals 14 residues. The V segment lost 5 bases and the J segment 7 bases; nucleotides outside the gene matches: 4. The germline gives CDR1 MRHNA, CDR2 SNTAGT. This CDR3 reads CASSTSGGANEQFF. The CDR3 DNA is TGTGCCAGCAGTACTAGCGGGGGAGCGAATGAGCAGTTCTTC.

In this sample, this clonotype turned up a few times. The chain employs TRBV5-4 and TRBJ2-7; D not certain. Germline V gene lookup returns CDR1 SGHNT and CDR2 YYREEE (reference sequence). The CDR3 consists of 14 residues. Trimming cost V 0 bases and J 3 bases, with 10 bases left between them. CDR3 sequence: CASSLGLGIYEQYF. The CDR3 bases are TGTGCCAGCAGCTTGGGGCTGGGAATCTACGAGCAGTACTTC.

This clonotype was seen a few times. The CDR3 sequence: CASSPRGKGGRETQYF. As DNA, the CDR3 is TGTGCCAGTAGTCCTAGGGGGAAGGGGGGACGAGAGACCCAGTACTTC. This chain connects TRBV19 to TRBJ2-5, with D perhaps assigned TRBD1 or TRBD2 (6 bases each). Trimming shortened V by 5 bases and J by 4 bases, and 20 bases separated the two germline ends. Germline loops: CDR1 LNHDA, CDR2 SQIVND (reference sequence). There are 16 residues in the CDR3.

In this sample, this clonotype turned up many times. J is TRBJ1-5 and V is TRBV20-1; 8 nucleotides line up with TRBD1. J was trimmed by 4 bases and V by 1 base; bases with no gene match: 0. CDR3 length: 13 residues. The germline V gene has CDR1 DFQATT and CDR2 SNEGSKA (reference sequence). CDR3 region: CSARGDRNQPQHF. CDR3 DNA sequence: TGCAGTGCTAGAGGGGACAGGAATCAGCCCCAGCATTTT.

Ten or more counts support this clonotype. The V and J genes are TRBV12-3 or TRBV12-4 and TRBJ2-1; D might be TRBD1 (6 bases). The CDR3 runs 15 residues. V dropped 7 bases and J dropped 4 bases, with 17 bases sitting between them. CDR3 amino acids: CASIGEQGLYNEQFF. The CDR3 DNA reads as TGTGCCAGCATAGGGGAGCAGGGGCTATACAATGAGCAGTTCTTC.

This clonotype was seen more than once but under ten times. This sequence joins TRBV10-3 and TRBJ2-3; D not certain. This CDR3 is built from 14 residues. V was shortened by 11 bases and J by 1 base, with 16 bases between the two germline ends. Germline CDR1 reads ENHRY; CDR2 reads SYGVKD. The CDR3 nucleotides read TGTGCCGTGAAGAAGGGAAGAGGCACAGATACGCAGTATTTT. It translates to CAVKKGRGTDTQYF.

This clonotype was detected ten times or more. The chain uses TRBV6-1 and TRBJ1-5; D might be TRBD1 (5 bases). V was trimmed by 3 bases and J by 0 bases, leaving 15 bases between them. Looked up from germline, CDR1 is MNHNS and CDR2 is SASEGT. The CDR3 is made up of 17 amino acids. DNA for the CDR3: TGTGCCAGCAGTGAGGTCAGGGAGCTTTATAGCAATCAGCCCCAGCATTTT. It codes for CASSEVRELYSNQPQHF.